What follows are 30 T cell receptor beta chains derived from one specimen sequenced in a study of shared clonotypes between healthy human individuals. Sequenced by immunoSEQ multiplex PCR; TCRdb stores in-frame clones only, minus some. The table lists hundreds of thousands of clones, about 79% of them singletons. Sequenced input: PBMCs. Receptors were obtained from a middle-aged woman in good health. Some clones in this sample may be carry-over from other donors' samples.

In nucleotides, the CDR3 is TGTGCCAGCAGCTTGTCTAGGCGGGGCACAGATACGCAGTATTTT. Residues: CASSLSRRGTDTQYF. V is TRBV5-4 and J is TRBJ2-3; possible D gene TRBD2, 5 bases. Trimming shortened V by 1 base and J by 1 base, and 10 bases separated the two germline ends. The CDR3 has 15 amino acids. Per germline, CDR1 SGHNT and CDR2 YYREEE (reference sequence).

V is TRBV28 and J is TRBJ1-1, with a tentative D call TRBD1 (6 bases). Germline CDR1 MDHEN, CDR2 SYDVKM. The CDR3 sequence is 15 residues long. V was clipped by 5 bases and J by 5 bases, with 18 bases between them. CDR3 sequence (DNA): TGTGCCAGCAGTGCTCCGGGGGGGGCAAGGACTGAAGCTTTCTTT. This translates into CASSAPGGARTEAFF.

The V call is TRBV30, the J call TRBJ1-4; the D gene is possibly TRBD1 (6 bases). V lost 0 bases and J 3 bases, leaving 11 bases between the germline ends. The CDR3 extends over 15 amino acids. The germline V gene encodes CDR1 GTSNPN and CDR2 SVGIG (reference sequence). The DNA of the CDR3 is TGTGCCTGGAGTGTCCTCAGGGGTCCTAATGAAAAACTGTTTTTT. Its protein is CAWSVLRGPNEKLFF. The full variable domain, with the rest looked up from reference TRBV30 and TRBJ1-4, is SQTIHQWPATLVQPVGSPLSLECTVEGTSNPNLYWYRQAAGRGLQLLFYSVGIGQISSEVPQNLSASRPQDRQFILSSKKLLLSDSGFYLCAWSVLRGPNEKLFFGSGTQLSVL.

The CDR3 loop is CASRGGSELYGYTF. The CDR3, as DNA: TGTGCCAGCAGGGGGGGTTCGGAGCTTTATGGCTACACCTTC. The V call is TRBV6-6, the J call TRBJ1-2; D might be TRBD1 (5 bases). The CDR3 has 14 amino acids. In germline, CDR1 is MNHNY, CDR2 SVGAGI (reference sequence). The V end was cut by 6 bases, the J end by 5 bases, with 16 bases between.

This clone is medium-sized within its sample. Other nucleotide sequences in the sample specify the same CDR3. The rearrangement uses TRBV9 and TRBJ2-7; TRBD2 matches at 11 bases. V was pared by 0 bases and J by 7 bases, with 3 bases of the junction left unmatched. The CDR3 runs to 14 residues. Germline loops: CDR1 SGDLS, CDR2 YYNGEE. In nucleotides, the CDR3 is TGTGCCAGCAGCGTAGGTAGCGGGAGGGAAGAGCAGTACTTC. Encoded protein: CASSVGSGREEQYF.

Many counts were recorded for this clone. This chain joins TRBV7-8 and TRBJ2-5; D call uncertain. There are 13 residues in the CDR3. V was pared by 0 bases and J by 4 bases, with 6 bases between. The germline V gene has CDR1 SGHVS and CDR2 FQNEAQ. CDR3 sequence (DNA): TGTGCCAGCAGCTTAGCGGTATTAGAGACCCAGTACTTC. This translates into CASSLAVLETQYF. Full variable domain (outside the CDR3, taken from reference TRBV7-8 and TRBJ2-5): GAGVSQSPRYKVAKRGQDVALRCDPISGHVSLFWYQQALGQGPEFLTYFQNEAQLDKSGLPSDRFFAERPEGSVSTLKIQRTQQEDSAVYLCASSLAVLETQYFGPGTRLLVL.

This clone was seen a handful of times. V is TRBV9 and J is TRBJ1-2; no definite D call. The CDR3 is 13 residues long. From germline, CDR1 is SGDLS and CDR2 YYNGEE. V gave up 4 bases and J gave up 4 bases, with 11 bases separating them. CDR3 DNA: TGTGCCAGCAGCCGGGCTTATCCCTATGGCTACACCTTC. Protein sequence: CASSRAYPYGYTF.

This clone was seen repeatedly, ten times or more. The chain has TRBV7-6 and TRBJ2-5; D is uncertain. Germline assignment: CDR1 SGHVS and CDR2 FNYEAQ. The CDR3 has 12 amino acids. The V gene lost 1 base and the J gene lost 5 bases, with 5 bases spanning the gap. CDR3 loop: CASSLDGETQYF. In nucleotides, the CDR3 is TGTGCCAGCAGCTTAGATGGTGAGACCCAGTACTTC.

This clone showed up just a few times. The gene calls are TRBV29-1 and TRBJ1-2, with unresolved D. V dropped 3 bases and J dropped 3 bases, with 8 bases sitting between them. The CDR3 covers 12 residues. Germline values: CDR1 SQVTM, CDR2 ANQGSEA. In DNA, the CDR3 is TGCAGCGTTGATTGGTTTGACTATGGCTACACCTTC. Translating it yields CSVDWFDYGYTF. The full variable domain, completed using reference TRBV29-1 and TRBJ1-2, is SAVISQKPSRDICQRGTSLTIQCQVDSQVTMMFWYRQQPGQSLTLIATANQGSEATYESGFVIDKFPISRPNLTFSTLTVSNMSPEDSSIYLCSVDWFDYGYTFGSGTRLTVV.

This clone turned up a few times. The chain couples TRBV4-2 to TRBJ1-5; 7 bases agree with TRBD1. The CDR3 covers 15 residues. Germline V gene sequence: CDR1 LGHNA, CDR2 YNFKEQ. With 0 bases clipped from V and 6 bases from J, the junction kept 5 bases outside the gene matches. The CDR3 DNA follows: TGTGCCAGCAGCCAAGAAGACAGGGAGAGTCAGCCCCAGCATTTT. Translating gives CASSQEDRESQPQHF.

The V call is TRBV28, the J call TRBJ1-1; no reliable D call. The CDR3 runs 14 residues. From germline, CDR1 is MDHEN and CDR2 SYDVKM. Trimming removed 3 bases at V and 3 bases at J, with 11 bases between. The CDR3 region is CASSFSGLDTEAFF. The CDR3 region has the DNA TGTGCCAGCAGTTTTAGTGGCCTCGACACTGAAGCTTTCTTT. Looking up the rest from reference TRBV28 and TRBJ1-1 gives the full variable domain: DVKVTQSSRYLVKRTGEKVFLECVQDMDHENMFWYRQDPGLGLRLIYFSYDVKMKEKGDIPEGYSVSREKKERFSLILESASTNQTSMYLCASSFSGLDTEAFFGQGTRLTVV.

V and J are TRBV7-8 and TRBJ2-7; possibly TRBD2 for D (6 bases). CDR3 length: 16 amino acids. The V gene's germline CDR1 is SGHVS and CDR2 FQNEAQ. V dropped 0 bases and J dropped 2 bases, with 14 bases sitting between them. The CDR3 region is CASSLARAGTTYEQYF. DNA of the CDR3: TGTGCCAGCAGCTTAGCGCGGGCGGGAACGACCTACGAGCAGTACTTC.

This chain joins TRBV18 and TRBJ2-1; 10 bases agree with TRBD2. Germline V gives CDR1 KGHSH, CDR2 LQKENI. V shed 3 bases, J shed 6 bases, and the junction held 5 bases outside the gene matches. The CDR3 spans 15 residues. CDR3 DNA sequence: TGTGCCAGCTCACCTCCTAGCGGGAGCTTCAATGAGCAGTTCTTC. Its translation is CASSPPSGSFNEQFF.

This clone has more than one count but fewer than ten. The V and J genes are TRBV4-3 and TRBJ1-5, with a tentative D call TRBD1 (5 bases). Germline-derived CDR1 and CDR2 are LGHNA and YSLEER. The CDR3 totals 13 residues. Trimming took off 5 bases at V and 9 bases at J, with 14 bases between the two ends. DNA of the CDR3: TGCGCCAGCAGCTATGACCCGCAGGGGCCCCAGCATTTT. Translation: CASSYDPQGPQHF.

The chain joins TRBV19 to TRBJ2-3, with D perhaps TRBD2 (5 bases). CDR1 and CDR2 (germline): LNHDA, SQIVND (reference sequence). The CDR3 totals 12 residues. V gave up 7 bases and J gave up 5 bases, with 10 bases separating them. The CDR3 is CASTGSLDTQYF. DNA for the CDR3: TGTGCCAGTACTGGGAGTTTAGATACGCAGTATTTT. Full variable domain (outside the CDR3, taken from reference TRBV19 and TRBJ2-3): DGGITQSPKYLFRKEGQNVTLSCEQNLNHDAMYWYRQDPGQGLRLIYYSQIVNDFQKGDIAEGYSVSREKKESFPLTVTSAQKNPTAFYLCASTGSLDTQYFGPGTRLTVL.

Here the CDR3 DNA reads TGTGCCAGCTCACCTCCCCGGACTAGCGGGATCAACTACAATGAGCAGTTCTTC. Protein sequence: CASSPPRTSGINYNEQFF. The chain combines TRBV18 with TRBJ2-1; 12 nucleotides match TRBD2. Germline V gene sequence: CDR1 KGHSH, CDR2 LQKENI. There are 18 residues in the CDR3. V shed 3 bases, J shed 3 bases, and the junction held 9 bases outside the gene matches.

CDR3 protein: CASSLSRGRAEQYF. The CDR3 DNA is TGCGCCAGCAGCTTGTCCAGGGGGAGGGCCGAGCAGTACTTC. The chain has TRBV5-1 and TRBJ2-7, with D perhaps given as TRBD1 or TRBD2 (7 bases each). The CDR3 runs 14 residues. V lost 1 base and J 6 bases, leaving 14 bases between the germline ends. Germline CDR1 and CDR2: SGHRS and YFSETQ.

V gene TRBV20-1 combines with J gene TRBJ1-2; D uncertain. V lost 4 bases, J lost 7 bases, and 7 bases lay in between. This CDR3 is 10 amino acids long. CDR1 is DFQATT and CDR2 is SNEGSKA in the germline V gene (reference sequence). DNA of the CDR3: TGCAGTGCTACCCCGAGTGGCTACACCTTC. Translation gives CSATPSGYTF.

This clone was observed a few times. The chain joins TRBV9 to TRBJ2-7; 8 nucleotides align to TRBD1. CDR3 length: 19 residues. Germline CDR1 SGDLS, CDR2 YYNGEE. Trimming cost V 4 bases and J 1 base; bases outside gene matches: 19. CDR3 amino acids: CASSLAVRTGGLGSYEQYF. In DNA form, the CDR3 reads TGTGCCAGCAGCTTAGCGGTGAGAACAGGGGGACTGGGGTCCTACGAGCAGTACTTC.

The V and J genes are TRBV10-3 and TRBJ2-5; 7 nucleotides match TRBD1. The J call could be wrong; TRBJ2-7 is a better fit for the DNA end. Germline CDR1 ENHRY, CDR2 SYGVKD. This CDR3 is built from 14 residues. The CDR3 coding sequence is TGTGCCATCAGTGAGGGGGACAGAACCTACGAGCAGTACTTC. It translates to CAISEGDRTYEQYF.

This clone was seen at least ten times. The same CDR3 is also encoded by other DNA sequences in this sample. The chain combines TRBV18 with TRBJ2-7; D is possibly TRBD1 or TRBD2 (6 bases each). This CDR3 is 14 amino acids long. Germline assignment: CDR1 KGHSH and CDR2 LQKENI. Trimming stripped 4 bases from V and 5 bases from J, with 15 bases between. The CDR3 reads CASSLGGEGDEQYF. The CDR3 DNA reads TGTGCCAGCTCACTGGGAGGTGAGGGGGACGAGCAGTACTTC.

This clone was counted once. This chain links TRBV7-9 with TRBJ1-2; tentative D call: TRBD1 (6 bases). The CDR3 runs to 15 residues. V shed 5 bases and J shed 5 bases, with 18 bases lying between them. Germline CDR1 reads SEHNR; CDR2 reads FQNEAQ (reference sequence). The CDR3 sequence: CASSRSGEMRYGYTF. CDR3 in DNA: TGTGCCAGCAGCCGCTCAGGGGAAATGAGATATGGCTACACCTTC.

The rearrangement uses TRBV7-9 and TRBJ1-4; 9 bases are shared with TRBD1. After removal of 4 bases from V and 7 bases from J, the junction contained 7 bases not matched to a gene. This CDR3 has 15 amino acids. Germline V gene lookup returns CDR1 SEHNR and CDR2 FQNEAQ (reference sequence). CDR3 in DNA: TGTGCCAGCAGCTACCTGGGACAGGGAGTTGAAAAACTGTTTTTT. It translates to CASSYLGQGVEKLFF.

This chain joins TRBV29-1 and TRBJ1-4; 12 bases line up with TRBD1. Germline V CDR1 and CDR2: SQVTM, ANQGSEA. The CDR3 extends over 14 amino acids. The J segment lost 3 bases and the V segment lost 7 bases, leaving 3 bases of the junction unmatched. The CDR3 bases are TGCAGCGGCGGGACAGGGGGCTCTAATGAAAAACTGTTTTTT. Its protein is CSGGTGGSNEKLFF.

This chain joins TRBV15 and TRBJ2-2, with D perhaps matching TRBD1 (6 bases). Per germline, CDR1 LNHNV and CDR2 YYDKDF (reference sequence). The CDR3 is 14 residues long. V was trimmed by 4 bases and J by 7 bases, leaving 13 bases between them. CDR3 amino acids: CATSNTGSHGELFF. Here the CDR3 DNA reads TGTGCCACCAGCAACACAGGGAGTCACGGGGAGCTGTTTTTT.

The V and J genes are TRBV5-4 and TRBJ2-1; 15 bases line up with TRBD2. The CDR3 extends over 15 amino acids. Unmatched junction bases numbered 4, after V lost 3 bases and J lost 9 bases. Germline V gene data show CDR1 as SGHNT and CDR2 as YYREEE (reference sequence). Here the CDR3 DNA reads TGTGCCAGCAGCTGGACTAGCGGGAGGGCCGCTGAGCAGTTCTTC. Translation: CASSWTSGRAAEQFF.

V and J are TRBV18 and TRBJ1-3; D is perhaps TRBD1 (5 bases). The length of the CDR3 is 17 residues. Germline V lookup: CDR1 KGHSH, CDR2 LQKENI. Trimming stripped 0 bases from V and 2 bases from J, with 14 bases between. The CDR3: CASSPPGGGSTGNTIYF. CDR3 DNA: TGTGCCAGCTCACCACCCGGGGGGGGATCCACTGGAAACACCATATATTTT.

The V and J genes are TRBV30 and TRBJ2-7; D is perhaps TRBD1 (6 bases). V lost 4 bases to trimming and J lost 2 bases, with 12 bases between them. The CDR3 has 13 amino acids. The V gene's germline CDR1 is GTSNPN and CDR2 SVGIG (reference sequence). CDR3 nucleotides: TGTGCCTGGACTGGACAGAAGACCTACGAGCAGTACTTC. Its protein product is CAWTGQKTYEQYF.

Details on this clone: A read error may produce the germline difference seen at one junction end. J is TRBJ1-1 and V is TRBV29-1; the D gene is possibly TRBD1 (5 bases). The CDR3 extends over 14 amino acids. The V gene's germline CDR1 is SQVTM and CDR2 ANQGSEA. The CDR3, as DNA: TGCAGCGTTGTGCCATGGGGGGTGGGGACTGGAGCTTTCTTT. Amino acids: CSVVPWGVGTGAFF.

The genes are TRBV6-1 and TRBJ2-1; no definite D call. This CDR3 spans 16 amino acids. Deletions cut 1 base from V and 6 bases from J, with 16 bases between. From germline, CDR1 is MNHNS and CDR2 SASEGT. The CDR3 DNA is TGTGCCAGCAGTGAAGTGGAGTTGTTCCCCCGCAATGAGCAGTTCTTC. Its protein is CASSEVELFPRNEQFF.